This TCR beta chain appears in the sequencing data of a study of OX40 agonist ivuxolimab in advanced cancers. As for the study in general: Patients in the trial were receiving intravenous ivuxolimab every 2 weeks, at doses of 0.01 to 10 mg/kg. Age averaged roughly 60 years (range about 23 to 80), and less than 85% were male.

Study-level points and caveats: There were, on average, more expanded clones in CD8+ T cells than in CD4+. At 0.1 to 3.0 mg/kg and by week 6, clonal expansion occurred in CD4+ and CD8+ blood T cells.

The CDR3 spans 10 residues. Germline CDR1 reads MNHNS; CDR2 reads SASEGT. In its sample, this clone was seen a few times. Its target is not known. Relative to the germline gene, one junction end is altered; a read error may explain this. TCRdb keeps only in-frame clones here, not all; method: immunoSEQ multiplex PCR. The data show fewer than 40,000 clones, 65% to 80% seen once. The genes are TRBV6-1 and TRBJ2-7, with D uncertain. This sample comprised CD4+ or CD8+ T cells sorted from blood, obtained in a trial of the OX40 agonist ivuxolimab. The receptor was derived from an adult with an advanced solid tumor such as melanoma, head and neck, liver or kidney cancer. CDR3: CASSDYQQYF. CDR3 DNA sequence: TGTGCCAGCAGTGACTACCAGCAGTACTTC.